This entry concerns a single TCR beta chain. The target antigen is unknown. This specimen comes from a study of breast tumors, draining lymph nodes, adjacent tissues. Samples came from axillary lymph nodes draining the breast cancer. General observations from the study: Data fit most tumor T cells coming from lymph node, expanding in tumor. Compared with lymph nodes, tumors were less diverse; compared with nontumor tissue, more. Tumor and nontumor repertoires were significantly more similar in luminal-like than in basal-like breast cancer.

This CDR3 is built from 15 residues. The V gene's germline CDR1 is LGHNA and CDR2 YNFKEQ. After removal of 5 bases from V and 6 bases from J, the junction contained 10 bases not matched to a gene. Each CDR3 protein is one row after TCRdb ran MiXCR on the multiplex PCR reads. The sample lists 200,000 to 250,000 distinct CDR3 sequences, about 34% occurring once. The chain uses TRBV4-2 and TRBJ2-1; 7 bases agree with TRBD2. The material sequenced was axillary lymph node tissue. The origin of this receptor is a female donor with breast cancer. Some clones in this sample may be carry-over from other donors' samples. As DNA, the CDR3 is TGTGCCAGCAGCGGAATAGCGGGCGCCCGCAATGAGCAGTTCTTC. It codes for CASSGIAGARNEQFF.